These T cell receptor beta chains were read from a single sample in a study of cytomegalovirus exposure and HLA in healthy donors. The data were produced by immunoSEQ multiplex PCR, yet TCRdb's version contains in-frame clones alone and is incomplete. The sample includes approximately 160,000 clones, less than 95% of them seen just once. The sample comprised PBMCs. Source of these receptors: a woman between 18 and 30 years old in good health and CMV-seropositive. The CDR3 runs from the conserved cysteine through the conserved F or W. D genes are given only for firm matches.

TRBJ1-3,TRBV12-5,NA,CASGLVLGGLNTIYF
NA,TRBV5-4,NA,CASSLAPTSYEQYF
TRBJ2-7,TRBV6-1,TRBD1,CASSADRASSYEQYF
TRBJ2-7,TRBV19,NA,CASSIQGSAYEQYF
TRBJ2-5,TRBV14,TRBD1,CASSQSLGGTGETQYF
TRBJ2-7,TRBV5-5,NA,CASSLSATSYEQYF
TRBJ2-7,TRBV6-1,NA,CASSLSGTPNYEQYF
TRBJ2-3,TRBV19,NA,CASSGWRVENTDTQYF
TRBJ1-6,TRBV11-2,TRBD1,CASSVTGVDSPLHF
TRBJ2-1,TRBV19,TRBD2,CASSRLAALPEQFF
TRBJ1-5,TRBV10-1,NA,CASRRGTGRGGQPQHF
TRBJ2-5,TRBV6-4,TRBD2,CASSDSASGGFETQYF
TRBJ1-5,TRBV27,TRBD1,CASSLGTPGGADQPQHF
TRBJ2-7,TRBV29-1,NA,CSVEEAGAYEQYF
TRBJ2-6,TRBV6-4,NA,CASSPGSGANVLTF
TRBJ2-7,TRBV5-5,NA,CASSLRDITYEQYF
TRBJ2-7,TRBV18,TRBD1,CASSPLMDRLRGQYF
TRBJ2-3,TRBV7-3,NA,CASSFPGDTQYF
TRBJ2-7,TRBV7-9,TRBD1,CASRAADRGTYEQYF
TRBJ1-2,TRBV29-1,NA,CSVGGDGNYGYTF
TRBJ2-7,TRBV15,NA,CATSRLIGQTYEQYF
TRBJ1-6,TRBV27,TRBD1,CASRQGDSPLHF
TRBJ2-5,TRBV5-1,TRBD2,CASSLRRTSVKETQYF
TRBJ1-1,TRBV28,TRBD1,CASSLDRGGGGNTEAFF
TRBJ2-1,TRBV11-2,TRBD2,CASSKLPGLQYNEQFF
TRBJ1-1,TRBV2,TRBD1,CASSERGTANTEAFF
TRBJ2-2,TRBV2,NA,CASTQVLRARSQPGELFF
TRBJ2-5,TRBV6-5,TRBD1,CASMDRAQETQYF
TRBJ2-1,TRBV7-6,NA,CASSLAVRESSYNEQFF
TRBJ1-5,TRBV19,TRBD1,CASDRGIQPQHF
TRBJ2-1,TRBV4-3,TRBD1,CASSQDRTGELTLEQFF
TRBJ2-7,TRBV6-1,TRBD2,CASRTGGLAYEQYF
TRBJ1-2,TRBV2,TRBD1,CASSVGQGMANYGYTF
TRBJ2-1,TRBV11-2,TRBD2,CASSPGTSGTMYNEQFF
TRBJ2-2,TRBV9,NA,CASSETTTRTPGELFF
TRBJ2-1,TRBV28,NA,CASSLLFSEQFF
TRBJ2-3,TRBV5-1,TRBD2,CASSLETSGRTPDTQYF
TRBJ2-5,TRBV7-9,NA,CASSLERLETQYF
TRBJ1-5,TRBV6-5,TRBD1,CASTTGGGQPQHF
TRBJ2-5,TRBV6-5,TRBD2,CASSSTSGGAETQYF
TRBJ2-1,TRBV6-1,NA,CASSVWTENEQFF
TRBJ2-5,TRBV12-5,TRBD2,CASGLGASGRALGETQYF
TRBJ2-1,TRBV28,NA,CASSLWSRGAHLYNEQFF
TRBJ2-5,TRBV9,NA,CASSVAGQWETQYF
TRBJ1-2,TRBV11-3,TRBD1,CASSLQDRGALTF
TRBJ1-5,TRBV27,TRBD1,CASSPQGGNQPQHF
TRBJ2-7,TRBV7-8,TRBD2,CASSLARASGGAGPGEQYF
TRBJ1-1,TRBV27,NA,CASNYRENTEAFF
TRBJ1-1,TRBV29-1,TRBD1,CSVTGGKGTEAFF
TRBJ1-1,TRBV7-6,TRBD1,CASRSTTGADTEAFF
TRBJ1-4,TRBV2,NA,CASRRQSATNEKLFF
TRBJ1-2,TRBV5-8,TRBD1,CASSFQTGVWDYGYTF